The entry below gives a single T cell receptor (beta chain) sequence along with its context. Its specificity is not known. This sample was taken from a study of follicular helper T cells after annual influenza vaccination. The V gene's germline CDR1 is GTSNPN and CDR2 SVGIG (reference sequence). The CDR3 sequence is 15 residues long. V was shortened by 7 bases and J by 0 bases, with 16 bases between the two germline ends. Indicated time point: 2015-2016 season, pre-vaccination. Non-naive CD4+CXCR5+PD-1+ cTfh were sorted into ICOS+CD38+ and ICOS-CD38- fractions. Sequencing of TCRB used Survey level resolution. The data were produced by immunoSEQ multiplex PCR, yet TCRdb's version contains in-frame clones alone and is incomplete. The profile covers about 12,000 clones, with roughly three quarters appearing a single time and roughly 3.5% taken by the ten largest. Study-wide findings and caveats: Successive annual vaccinations recalled a recurrent oligoclonal ICOS+CD38+ cTfh response with influenza-specific clonotypes.

The sequence came from an adult who received the influenza vaccine. Sequencing was performed on CXCR5+ CD38- circulating T follicular helper cells from blood, taken on the day of influenza vaccination. Sample subset: circulating Tfh, non-naive CD4+CXCR5+PD-1+ (ICOS+CD38+ or ICOS-CD38-). The rearrangement links TRBV30 to TRBJ1-3; D is unclear. The CDR3 spells CALRTGSSSGNTIYF. DNA of the CDR3: TGTGCCTTAAGGACGGGGTCAAGCTCTGGAAACACCATATATTTT.